The source of this T cell receptor (beta chain) is a study of cytomegalovirus exposure and HLA in healthy donors (dated by TCRdb to the late 2010s). Some background on the complete study: An earlier analysis of several hundred of the donors reported about 280 Gb of sequence data and 95 million to 130 million unique TCR beta sequences obtained from 180 million or so T cells. Besides the first cohort of roughly 700 subjects, a separate validation cohort made up of roughly 120 different subjects was used. On average, around 240,000 unique TCR beta nucleotide sequences were sequenced per donor among 398 genotyped donors of the cohort, with 15% to 20% of those sequences being non-productive. Donor age, sex, ethnicity and CMV serostatus were collected together with the repertoire data. To predict cytomegalovirus infection status, the study combined high-throughput TCR immunosequencing, statistical association of individual TCRs with disease status, and machine learning. Of the roughly 400 genotyped donors, less than 90% were placed in the genetic ancestry cluster associated with self-reported Caucasian donors. Several DR-DQ haplotypes were handled as single units for association and clustering because linkage in the cohort was strong. The later analysis used no new phenotypic data to find candidate immune exposures, relying instead on TCR beta sequences and their occurrence across donors. An early release covering just under 650 HLA-typed donors comprised approximately 290 gigabases of sequencing data and around 80 million unique TCR sequences. A later genetic analysis used genome-wide SNP genotypes for about three fifths of the 666 donors, treating that subset as a discovery cohort. The study profiled the T cell repertoires of about 720 subjects by immunosequencing and related them to cytomegalovirus serostatus. The number of donors typed differed by locus, with roughly 620-630 for A, B, C, DRB1 and DQB1, 522 for DQA1, 600 to 610 for DPA1, and around 460 for DPB1. Every discovery cohort repertoire had been produced on one sequencing platform. A later analysis re-examined previously published TCR beta repertoires from 610 or so donors and added high-resolution HLA genotyping to investigate patterns of TCR occurrence. Class I and class II HLA loci were covered by the typing at four-digit resolution. An earlier analysis of a few hundred of the donors applied high-throughput TCR beta sequencing to assess whether each TCR beta V gene segment acted as functional or pseudogenic. The aim of the study was to test whether cataloging public T cell receptors could identify signatures of past pathogen exposure. What the study reported, not specific to this receptor: Because some donors lacked HLA typing at each locus, the association tests relied only on the typed subset. A cluster of highly shared sequence variants was judged likely to be a technical artifact of the sequencing pipeline. Most TCR sequences were seen in very few donors, while some public TCRs were found in many individuals. This cohort had only TCR beta chains sequenced, and the lack of alpha or paired-chain data limited which features could be detected. In a later analysis, most CMV-associated TCR beta chains were found to appear HLA-restricted, with HLA associations seemingly driven largely by CMV exposure. Correlated functional status among segregating V segments might reflect linkage disequilibrium, but an unknown experimental factor could not be ruled out. The study gave a list of roughly 150 TCR beta chains associated with cytomegalovirus. A few of the identified cytomegalovirus-associated TCR beta chains were confirmed in vitro to be specific for cytomegalovirus antigens. An earlier analysis of approximately 540 of the donors showed that most TCR beta V segments appeared in productive rearrangements either about 90% or about 30% of the time, which broadly matched IMGT annotations. The 87-base-pair reads could not distinguish some IMGT-functional V segments, including TRBV6-2 and TRBV6-3, so those segments were excluded. The earlier analysis of about 600 of the donors excluded roughly 17 rarely observed V segments, including chromosome 9 orphons, because counts were too low. Compared with equally common non-associated chains, HLA-associated TCR beta chains in a later analysis were more clonally expanded and had lower generation probabilities. In a later genetic analysis, fewer N-insertions in productive TCRs were reported among donors in an Asian-associated ancestry cluster than the roughly 700-donor mean. In both the original and validation cohorts, the classifier was reported to diagnose cytomegalovirus status with high specificity and sensitivity. Specific HLA alleles were associated with roughly 17,000 TCR beta sequences at a false discovery rate of 0.05 in a later analysis. V-gene and J-gene trimming of TCR beta chains was associated with a missense DCLRE1C variant in a later genetic analysis, and the association was replicated in an independent cohort. The authors suggested that the approach could potentially be extended to other disease states and immunological phenotypes. Several of the top co-occurrence clusters appeared to be linked to parvovirus B19, influenza, CMV and Epstein-Barr virus, according to a later analysis. A further reported finding was that TCR beta sequences accurately predicted the HLA-A and HLA-B alleles for most subjects in the first cohort. The presence/absence analyses assumed that sequencing depth was roughly uniform across donors, and that assumption may not be true. In a later analysis, the rate of TCR association differed among HLA loci, with DRB1 alleles having the most associated TCRs and HLA-C alleles having the fewest. Immune exposure information for the cohort was limited to CMV serostatus. Strong co-occurrence of HLA alleles, especially DR and DQ, made assigning TCR associations to individual alleles difficult.

In total, approximately 700 healthy bone marrow donors made up the cohort. Cohort members were all nominally healthy when sampled, although unrecorded immune exposures were likely present. The donor tested CMV seronegative, placing the donor among the approximately 400 seronegative members of the cohort. Every donor gave a peripheral blood sample, and the peripheral blood mononuclear cells from that sample were used for TCR beta sequencing. Genomic DNA extraction from the blood cell samples was performed with the Qiagen DNeasy Blood Extraction Kit. CDR1 SGHVS and CDR2 FNYEAQ are derived from the germline V gene. The cysteine opens and the phenylalanine closes a CDR3 of 18 amino acids. The entry retains the CDR3 DNA only, 54 bases that are in frame from base 1. Compared with germline, V lacks 0 bases and J lacks 0 bases; bases without a gene match: 10. Library creation used the immunoSEQ multiplex PCR assay. For the multiplex PCR, a mixture combining 60 forward primers for TCR Vbeta segments and 13 reverse primers for TCR Jbeta segments was used. Amplification of the CDR3 region of rearranged TCR beta genes was performed with a multiplex PCR assay on genomic DNA. The amplified TCR beta libraries were sequenced on the Illumina HiSeq System as 87-base-pair reads. The original pipeline was this. Across the 700 or so repertoires, a later analysis counted 78 million or so unique TCR beta chains, around 11 million of which were shared by at least two donors. A nearest-neighbor algorithm error-corrected the raw reads and collapsed the reads into unique sequences, merging closely related sequences to remove PCR and sequencing errors. Alignment of CDR3 sequences to IMGT reference sequences was used to assign V, D and J gene segments. For a sequence to be retained, a match of at least six nucleotides to both a V gene segment and a J gene segment was required. Rearrangements were classified as productive when the CDR3 lacked stop codons and remained in frame with V and J, and all other rearrangements were classified as non-productive. Following IMGT convention, CDR3 was defined as the stretch from the second conserved V-encoded cysteine up to the conserved J-encoded phenylalanine. The earlier analysis of about 530 of the donors excluded any sequence lacking an unambiguous match to a single V gene segment. In an earlier analysis of 587 of the donors, V segments were called functional above 56.7% productive rearrangements and were called segregating when the between-donor standard deviation exceeded 5%. A statistical classification framework was developed to diagnose cytomegalovirus status using the catalog of TCR beta chain sequences. In a later analysis, V and J genes were assigned by comparing TCR nucleotide sequences against IMGT/GENE-DB human TR gene sequences. The TCRdist pipeline was used in a later analysis to assign CDR3 sequences and most-parsimonious VDJ recombination scenarios. A later analysis defined each TCR beta chain by its CDR3 amino acid sequence plus V-gene family, and excluded reads lacking a unique V-gene family. In a later analysis, 450 to 600 highly shared, low-generation-probability nucleotide sequences were removed to address suspected cross-contamination and a sequencing artifact. In a later analysis, a clonal expansion index was calculated for each public chain from normalized within-repertoire ranks of inferred template counts. A later analysis computed generation probabilities with a VDJ recombination model fitted to out-of-frame rearrangements, and checked the results against IGoR. In a later analysis, hypergeometric tests were used to score TCR-TCR, TCR-HLA and TCR-CMV co-occurrence, with a repertoire-size bias correction applied to TCR pairs. In a later analysis, false discovery rates were estimated by permuting HLA or CMV assignments 20 times. In a later analysis, co-occurring TCRs were grouped using DBSCAN, and TCRdist sequence similarity was added for clustering within HLA-allele-positive subsets. Repertoires with fewer than 30,000 or more than 120,000 public chains, plus five repertoires with anomalous nucleotide sharing, were excluded from co-occurrence clustering. TCRdb limited this immuneACCESS table to in-frame rearrangements with V and J called. A share of clones is missing; checked studies link under half to unresolved V genes, and the rest is unexplained. V and J calls and clone size are as listed in that table; D and trimming were resolved from the DNA. The sample profile shows roughly 180,000 clones; more than 65% of them were found once. The ten largest clones capture about 3.1% of the sample.

A word on this clone: What this receptor recognizes is not known. Base qualities are not recorded, but no much larger clone differs from it by a single base.

The receptor comes from a female donor in good health and CMV-seronegative. The chain joins TRBV7-6 to TRBJ2-5; 7 middle bases align to TRBD1. The sequenced sample was PBMCs. The encoded CDR3 is CASSLAEEDRSYQETQYF. The DNA is as follows: TGTGCCAGCAGCTTAGCGGAAGAGGACAGGTCGTACCAAGAGACCCAGTACTTC.